Below are 30 T cell receptor beta chains sequenced from a single sample in a study of OX40 agonist ivuxolimab in advanced cancers. TCRdb's copy holds only in-frame clones and misses some; the assay was immunoSEQ multiplex PCR. The sample holds about 54,000 clones, about 83% seen once. The material sequenced was CD4+ or CD8+ T cells sorted from blood, taken in a trial of the OX40 agonist ivuxolimab. Every receptor here comes from an adult with an advanced solid tumor such as melanoma, head and neck, liver or kidney cancer.

This sequence joins TRBV18 and TRBJ2-3, with D possibly being TRBD1 or TRBD2 (5 bases each). The CDR3 covers 13 residues. The V gene lost 4 bases and the J gene lost 4 bases, with 9 bases spanning the gap. Germline V CDR1 and CDR2: KGHSH, LQKENI. The CDR3 here is CASSQGSADTQYF. CDR3 sequence (DNA): TGTGCCAGCTCACAGGGGAGCGCAGATACGCAGTATTTT.

The chain links TRBV4-3 to TRBJ2-3; TRBD2 aligns across 13 bases. Germline values: CDR1 LGHNA, CDR2 YSLEER. The CDR3 loop spans 17 amino acids. The V and J ends lost 0 bases and 8 bases, in that order; junction bases with no gene match: 8. Here the CDR3 reads CASSQDLGLAGVGTQYF. For the CDR3, the DNA is TGCGCCAGCAGCCAAGATCTTGGACTAGCGGGAGTAGGTACGCAGTATTTT.

This clone was counted only a few times. This sequence joins TRBV7-3 and TRBJ2-3; D remains unclear. The V gene lost 0 bases and the J gene lost 5 bases, with 6 bases spanning the gap. This CDR3 spans 13 amino acids. CDR1 and CDR2 (germline): SGHTA, FQGTGA. Here the CDR3 DNA reads TGTGCCAGCAGCTTAACGGAATTAGATACGCAGTATTTT. Translation gives CASSLTELDTQYF.

This sequence joins TRBV29-1 and TRBJ1-1; no clear D gene. Trimming took off 4 bases at V and 8 bases at J, with 14 bases between the two ends. This CDR3 has 12 amino acids. Germline CDR1 reads SQVTM; CDR2 reads ANQGSEA. The CDR3 sequence: CSVAIPGSEAFF. The DNA for the CDR3 is TGCAGCGTTGCCATACCGGGTTCCGAAGCTTTCTTT.

The V and J genes are TRBV7-3 and TRBJ1-1; 9 bases match TRBD1. The CDR3 extends over 13 amino acids. Unmatched junction bases numbered 5, after V lost 5 bases and J lost 7 bases. Germline CDR1 reads SGHTA; CDR2 reads FQGTGA. CDR3 DNA sequence: TGTGCCAGCAGCGTAGGGGGACAGGGTGAAGCTTTCTTT. It yields the protein CASSVGGQGEAFF.

This clone was counted a single time. The chain has TRBV29-1 and TRBJ2-1; TRBD2 matches 8 bases. CDR1 is SQVTM and CDR2 is ANQGSEA in the germline V gene. CDR3 length: 14 residues. V dropped 6 bases and J dropped 0; count of bases not matched to a gene: 4. In DNA, the CDR3 is TGCAGCGTATTAGCGGGAAACTCCTACAATGAGCAGTTCTTC. Amino acid sequence: CSVLAGNSYNEQFF.

V and J are TRBV27 and TRBJ1-2, with TRBD1 identical over 8 bases. Germline V gene sequence: CDR1 MNHEY, CDR2 SMNVEV (reference sequence). This CDR3 spans 14 amino acids. V lost 3 bases, J lost 4 bases, and 4 bases stayed unmatched. The CDR3 is CASSFTGGLYGYTF. CDR3 nucleotide sequence: TGTGCCAGCAGTTTTACAGGGGGACTCTATGGCTACACCTTC.

This sequence joins TRBV1 and TRBJ2-3. TRBV1 is a documented pseudogene. There are 18 residues in the CDR3. The CDR3 region is CTSSQEVGSGWRTDTQYF. CDR3 DNA sequence: TGCACCAGCAGCCAAGAGGTCGGTTCAGGGTGGAGGACAGATACGCAGTATTTT.

The gene calls are TRBV4-2 and TRBJ2-1, with D perhaps TRBD1 (5 bases). Germline values: CDR1 LGHNA, CDR2 YNFKEQ. The CDR3 sequence is 16 residues long. V dropped 0 bases and J dropped 6 bases, with 15 bases sitting between them. In nucleotides, the CDR3 is TGTGCCAGCAGCCAAGAAGGCCAGGGAAAAGTCAATGAGCAGTTCTTC. It specifies CASSQEGQGKVNEQFF.

V gene TRBV5-4 combines with J gene TRBJ2-1; D gene ambiguous. From germline, CDR1 is SGHNT and CDR2 YYREEE (reference sequence). Trimming took off 2 bases at V and 7 bases at J, with 10 bases between the two ends. The CDR3 contains 13 residues. The CDR3 sequence is CASSLPDENEQFF. CDR3 bases: TGTGCCAGCAGCTTACCGGACGAAAATGAGCAGTTCTTC. Complete variable domain (other parts from reference TRBV5-4 and TRBJ2-1): ETGVTQSPTHLIKTRGQQVTLRCSSQSGHNTVSWYQQALGQGPQFIFQYYREEENGRGNFPPRFSGLQFPNYSSELNVNALELDDSALYLCASSLPDENEQFFGPGTRLTVL.

The rearrangement links TRBV10-2 to TRBJ2-1, with D maybe TRBD2 (5 bases). V dropped 2 bases and J dropped 5 bases, with 10 bases sitting between them. The CDR3 consists of 14 residues. CDR1 is WSHSY and CDR2 is SAAADI in the germline V gene. As DNA, the CDR3 is TGCGCCAGCAGTGAGAGGACGGGGAACAATGAGCAGTTCTTC. Residues: CASSERTGNNEQFF.

The chain has TRBV5-1 and TRBJ1-1; 7 bases are a match to TRBD1. The junction had 11 bases not matched to a gene; V was cut back by 3 bases and J by 0 bases. Germline V CDR1 and CDR2: SGHRS, YFSETQ. This CDR3 region has 17 residues. The CDR3 region has the DNA TGCGCCAGCAGCTACGACAGGGTTTCCCACATGAACACTGAAGCTTTCTTT. Amino acids: CASSYDRVSHMNTEAFF.

The chain carries TRBV6-6 and TRBJ2-7; D uncertain. In germline, CDR1 is MNHNY, CDR2 SVGAGI (reference sequence). The CDR3 is made up of 15 amino acids. Between the trimmed V and J ends, which lost 5 bases and 3 bases, there was a span of 17 bases. CDR3 nucleotide sequence: TGTGCCAGCAGTGCCCCCCCTCCTCAGAACTACGAGCAGTACTTC. This sequence encodes CASSAPPPQNYEQYF.

This rearrangement joins TRBV2 to TRBJ1-2, with TRBD1 matching 7 bases. The germline V gene encodes CDR1 SNHLY and CDR2 FYNNEI. The CDR3 totals 12 residues. Trimming at V came to 4 bases and at J to 8 bases, leaving 4 bases not matched to a gene. CDR3 sequence: CASSGDSWGYTF. CDR3 in DNA: TGTGCCAGCAGTGGGGACAGTTGGGGCTACACCTTC.

About this clone itself: The same CDR3 also results from other DNA sequences found in this sample. The chain links TRBV6-1 to TRBJ1-5, with unresolved D. The ends were cut back, 6 bases at V and 0 bases at J, with 3 bases in the middle. Germline V gene sequence: CDR1 MNHNS, CDR2 SASEGT. This CDR3 has 12 residues. The CDR3 DNA reads TGTGCCAGCAGGGATAGCAATCAGCCCCAGCATTTT. It is translated as CASRDSNQPQHF.

The chain is built from TRBV20-1 and TRBJ2-7, with no clear D. V dropped 7 bases and J dropped 3 bases, with 10 bases sitting between them. CDR1 and CDR2 from the germline V gene are DFQATT and SNEGSKA (reference sequence). CDR3 length equals 11 residues. The CDR3 DNA is TGCAGTGAAAGAAAAGACTACGAGCAGTACTTC. This sequence encodes CSERKDYEQYF.

This clone was seen just once. The V and J genes are TRBV7-2 and TRBJ1-5, with TRBD1 as a possible D gene (5 bases). V gave up 5 bases and J gave up 2 bases, with 13 bases separating them. Germline V gene sequence: CDR1 SGHTA, CDR2 FQGNSA. CDR3 length: 15 residues. CDR3: CASSPRGERNQPQHF. As DNA, the CDR3 is TGTGCCAGCAGCCCCCGAGGGGAACGCAATCAGCCCCAGCATTTT.

The chain recombines TRBV7-2 with TRBJ2-5, with D perhaps matching TRBD2 (6 bases). The CDR3 spans 14 residues. Germline-derived CDR1 and CDR2 are SGHTA and FQGNSA. V was clipped by 5 bases and J by 7 bases, with 17 bases between them. CDR3 in amino acids: CASSPGSPPPTQYF. The CDR3 nucleotides are TGTGCCAGCAGCCCCGGGAGTCCCCCTCCGACCCAGTACTTC.

The chain has TRBV6-1 and TRBJ2-5; 12 bases are a match to TRBD1. The J call may be mistaken, given a closer DNA end match to TRBJ2-7. Germline V gene sequence: CDR1 MNHNS, CDR2 SASEGT. The CDR3 is 15 amino acids. The CDR3 region is CASKYIGTGGSEQYF. CDR3 DNA: TGTGCCAGCAAATACATAGGGACAGGGGGCAGCGAGCAGTACTTC.

The gene calls are TRBV29-1 and TRBJ2-1; TRBD2 aligns across 8 bases. This CDR3 spans 15 amino acids. V lost 3 bases to trimming and J lost 1 base; unmatched junction nucleotides: 5. CDR1 is SQVTM and CDR2 is ANQGSEA in the germline V gene. CDR3 nucleotides: TGCAGCGTTGAGGCGGGAGGAGGGTCCTACAATGAGCAGTTCTTC. It codes for CSVEAGGGSYNEQFF.

The genes are TRBV4-1 and TRBJ2-7, with D perhaps TRBD1 (5 bases). CDR1 and CDR2 from the germline V gene are MGHRA and YSYEKL. This CDR3 is built from 15 residues. V was trimmed by 3 bases and J by 4 bases, leaving 16 bases between them. The CDR3 region is CASSHHPKGRYEQYF. CDR3 bases: TGCGCCAGCAGCCACCACCCAAAGGGGCGTTACGAGCAGTACTTC.

The chain combines TRBV7-3 with TRBJ2-1, with TRBD1 as a possible D gene (6 bases). Trimming shortened V by 1 base and J by 10 bases, and 11 bases separated the two germline ends. In germline, CDR1 is SGHTA, CDR2 FQGTGA. The CDR3 extends over 13 amino acids. CDR3 bases: TGTGCCAGCAGCTTAATAGGGGGAGCGGAGCAGTTCTTC. Its protein product is CASSLIGGAEQFF.

The chain uses TRBV6-5 and TRBJ2-5; no firm D call. The CDR3 runs 12 residues. V lost 11 bases and J 5 bases, leaving 15 bases between the germline ends. Germline lookup yields CDR1 MNHEY and CDR2 SVGAGI. The CDR3, as DNA: TGTGCCGCGAGAAAGGGCACGGAGACCCAGTACTTC. It is translated as CAARKGTETQYF.

This clone was recorded only once. The rearrangement uses TRBV18 and TRBJ2-7; 9 bases are a match to TRBD1. The CDR3 runs 17 residues. The V segment lost 3 bases and the J segment 4 bases; nucleotides outside the gene matches: 13. CDR1 and CDR2 (germline): KGHSH, LQKENI. CDR3: CASSPLPTGGHPYEQYF. CDR3 DNA: TGTGCCAGCTCACCCCTCCCGACAGGGGGGCATCCATACGAGCAGTACTTC.

The V and J genes are TRBV7-2 and TRBJ2-5; 7 positions agree with TRBD1. CDR1 and CDR2 from the germline V gene are SGHTA and FQGNSA. The CDR3 runs 14 residues. The trim removed 10 bases at V and 2 bases at J, leaving 10 bases unmatched. CDR3: CATNRDRAQETQYF. As DNA, the CDR3 is TGTGCCACAAACCGGGACAGAGCTCAAGAGACCCAGTACTTC.

The chain carries TRBV7-8 and TRBJ2-4, with TRBD1 as a possible D gene (6 bases). V lost 5 bases, J lost 5 bases, and 10 bases lay in between. CDR1 and CDR2 (germline): SGHVS, FQNEAQ. This CDR3 is 13 amino acids long. CDR3 residues: CASSPGTQNIQYF. The CDR3 DNA reads as TGTGCCAGCAGCCCCGGGACACAAAACATTCAGTACTTC.

The CDR3 sequence: CATSRGSLGAWSNQPQHF. As DNA, the CDR3 is TGTGCCACCAGCAGAGGGTCCCTCGGGGCTTGGAGCAATCAGCCCCAGCATTTT. The V gene is TRBV15, the J gene TRBJ1-5, with a weak D call TRBD1 (5 bases). Trimming cost V 1 base and J 1 base, with 17 bases left between them. Germline values: CDR1 LNHNV, CDR2 YYDKDF (reference sequence). This CDR3 is built from 18 residues.

The V gene is TRBV19, the J gene TRBJ1-2; D gene ambiguous. Germline values: CDR1 LNHDA, CDR2 SQIVND (reference sequence). Trimming cost V 3 bases and J 2 bases, with 13 bases left between them. CDR3 size: 15 residues. The CDR3 DNA follows: TGTGCCAGTAGTATGGGCTTGGAGGTCAACTATGGCTACACCTTC. The encoded protein is CASSMGLEVNYGYTF.

This chain joins TRBV11-2 and TRBJ1-4; D gene ambiguous. Germline V CDR1 and CDR2: SGHAT, FQNNGV. This CDR3 has 11 residues. Trimming removed 8 bases from V and 7 bases from J, with 8 bases in between. CDR3 in DNA: TGTGCCAGCCGTGCGGGTGAAAAACTGTTTTTT. Protein sequence: CASRAGEKLFF.

The V call is TRBV19, the J call TRBJ2-1; TRBD2 aligns across 9 bases. Germline assignment: CDR1 LNHDA and CDR2 SQIVND (reference sequence). Trimming cost V 4 bases and J 6 bases; bases outside gene matches: 10. The CDR3 spans 16 residues. The CDR3 sequence: CASSKIAGELSNEQFF. The DNA for the CDR3 is TGTGCCAGTAGTAAAATAGCGGGAGAACTTTCCAATGAGCAGTTCTTC.